Detailed here is one T cell receptor beta chain. Trimming removed 5 bases at V and 1 base at J, with 6 bases between. In germline, CDR1 is SGHVS, CDR2 FQNEAQ. This CDR3 is built from 13 residues. In the original processing: Amplification with reference gene primers provided the estimates of nucleated cell counts. TCRdb keeps only in-frame clones here, not all; method: immunoSEQ multiplex PCR. The D gene and trimming were derived from the DNA, and the V and J assignments and clone size from that table. The sample lists tens of thousands of clones; about 88% were seen once. The sample belongs to a study of blood T cell repertoires in COVID-19. About the study: The samples span acute and convalescent COVID-19 from the United States, Italy and Spain.

The TCR comes from a man aged 65 to 79 with acute or convalescent COVID-19. The chain couples TRBV7-8 to TRBJ1-5; possibly TRBD1 for D (5 bases). The sequenced material came from peripheral blood. CDR3 DNA: TGTGCCAGCAGCCGACAGAGCAATCAGCCCCAGCATTTT. Its translation: CASSRQSNQPQHF.